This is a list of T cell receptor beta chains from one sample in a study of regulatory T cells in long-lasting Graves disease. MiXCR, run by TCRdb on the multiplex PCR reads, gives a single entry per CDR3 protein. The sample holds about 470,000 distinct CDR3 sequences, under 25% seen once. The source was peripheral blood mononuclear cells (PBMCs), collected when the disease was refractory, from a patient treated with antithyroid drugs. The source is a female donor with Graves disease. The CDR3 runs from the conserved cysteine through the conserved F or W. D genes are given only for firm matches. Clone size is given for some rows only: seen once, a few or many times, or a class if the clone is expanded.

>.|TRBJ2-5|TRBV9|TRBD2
CTSSVGGGRGRETQYF
TGTACCAGCAGCGTAGGCGGGGGAAGGGGAAGAGAGACCCAGTACTTC
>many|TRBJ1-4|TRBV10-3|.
CAICPEQGNEKLFF
TGTGCCATCTGTCCGGAACAGGGAAATGAAAAACTGTTTTTT
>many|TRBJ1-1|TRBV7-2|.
CASSPWLNTEAFF
TGTGCCAGCAGCCCTTGGTTGAACACTGAAGCTTTCTTT
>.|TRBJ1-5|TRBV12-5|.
CASGLGLVWNQPQHF
TGTGCTAGTGGCCTCGGACTAGTTTGGAATCAGCCCCAGCATTTT
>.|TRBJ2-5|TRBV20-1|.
CSAPSGSQETQYF
TGCAGTGCTCCTTCAGGCTCGCAAGAGACCCAGTACTTC
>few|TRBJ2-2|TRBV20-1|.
CSARRVGNTGELFF
TGCAGTGCTAGAAGGGTCGGGAACACCGGGGAGCTGTTTTTT
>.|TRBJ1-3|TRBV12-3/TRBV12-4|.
CASTQTTSSGTTIYF
TGTGCCAGCACCCAGACCACGAGCTCTGGAACCACCATATATTTT
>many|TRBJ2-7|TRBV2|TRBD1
CASMTGGLYEQYF
TGTGCCAGCATGACAGGGGGACTCTACGAGCAGTACTTC
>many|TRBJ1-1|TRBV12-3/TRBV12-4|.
CASNFIGERSFF
TGTGCCAGCAACTTTATCGGGGAGCGGTCTTTCTTT
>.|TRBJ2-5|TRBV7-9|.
CASSFPTGQETQYF
TGTGCCAGCAGCTTTCCAACAGGCCAAGAGACCCAGTACTTC
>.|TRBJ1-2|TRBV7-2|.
CARGSRADGYTF
TGTGCCCGAGGGAGCAGGGCTGATGGCTACACCTTC
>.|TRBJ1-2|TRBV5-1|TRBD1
CASSPGQGASGDGYTF
TGCGCCAGCAGCCCCGGACAGGGGGCGTCGGGTGATGGCTACACCTTC
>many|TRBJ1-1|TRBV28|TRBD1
CASTGGPKTEAFF
TGTGCCAGCACAGGGGGGCCCAAGACTGAAGCTTTCTTT
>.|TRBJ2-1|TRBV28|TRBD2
CASRSGLLNEQFF
TGTGCCAGCAGATCGGGACTACTCAATGAGCAGTTCTTC
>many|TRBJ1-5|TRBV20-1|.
CSARQQNNQPQHF
TGCAGTGCTCGGCAGCAGAACAATCAGCCCCAGCATTTT
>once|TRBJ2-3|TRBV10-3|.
CAVSEQVLGQDTQYF
TGTGCCGTCAGTGAGCAGGTCCTGGGACAAGATACGCAGTATTTT
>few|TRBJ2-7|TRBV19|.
CASSGGGTTYEQYF
TGTGCCAGTTCCGGTGGCGGAACCACCTACGAGCAGTACTTC
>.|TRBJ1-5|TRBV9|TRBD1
CASSEGAAGQPQHF
TGTGCCAGCAGCGAGGGGGCCGCGGGACAGCCCCAGCATTTT
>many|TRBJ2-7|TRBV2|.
CASSEQGIHEQYF
TGTGCCAGCAGTGAACAGGGAATCCACGAGCAGTACTTC
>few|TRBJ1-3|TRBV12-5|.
CASGYRDNTIYF
TGTGCTAGTGGGTACAGGGACAACACCATATATTTT
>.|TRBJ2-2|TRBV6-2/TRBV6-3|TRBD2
CASSPGGLAGPWANTGELFF
TGTGCCAGCAGCCCGGGTGGGCTAGCGGGACCTTGGGCGAACACCGGGGAGCTGTTTTTT
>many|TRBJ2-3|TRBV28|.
CASSLTSDHTDTQYF
TGTGCCAGCAGTTTGACATCGGACCACACAGATACGCAGTATTTT
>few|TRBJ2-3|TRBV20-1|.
CSASGAPPPGTQYF
TGCAGTGCCTCCGGGGCCCCTCCTCCGGGTACGCAGTATTTT
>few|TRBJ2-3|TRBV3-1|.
CASSQWADTQYF
TGTGCCAGCAGCCAGTGGGCAGATACGCAGTATTTT
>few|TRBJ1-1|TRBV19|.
CQAGLPGSTEAFF
TGTCAGGCTGGCCTCCCGGGATCGACTGAAGCTTTCTTT
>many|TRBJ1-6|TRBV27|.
CASRYDRWSNSPLHF
TGTGCCAGCAGATACGACAGGTGGTCTAATTCACCCCTCCACTTT
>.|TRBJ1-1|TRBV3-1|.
CASSPWGSMNTEAFF
TGTGCCAGCAGCCCTTGGGGATCCATGAACACTGAAGCTTTCTTT
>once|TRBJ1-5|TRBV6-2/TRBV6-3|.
CASSSSQQPQHF
TGTGCCAGCAGTTCCTCACAGCAGCCCCAGCATTTT
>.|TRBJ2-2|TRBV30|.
CAWSGTSRTGELFF
TGTGCCTGGAGTGGAACGTCGAGGACCGGGGAGCTGTTTTTT
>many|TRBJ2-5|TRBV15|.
CATSFNPSDGTQYF
TGTGCCACCAGCTTTAACCCTAGCGATGGGACCCAGTACTTC
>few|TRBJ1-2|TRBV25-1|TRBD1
CASSADRIYGYTF
TGTGCCAGCAGTGCGGACAGGATCTATGGCTACACCTTC
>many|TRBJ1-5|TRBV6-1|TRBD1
CASSGFGTDSNQPQHF
TGTGCCAGCAGTGGATTCGGGACAGATAGCAATCAGCCCCAGCATTTT
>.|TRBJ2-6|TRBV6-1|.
CASDDSMRAGANVLTF
TGTGCCAGTGATGATAGTATGCGGGCTGGGGCCAACGTCCTGACTTTC
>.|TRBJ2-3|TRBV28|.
CASNPQEKASTDTQYF
TGTGCCAGCAATCCACAAGAAAAGGCCAGCACAGATACGCAGTATTTT
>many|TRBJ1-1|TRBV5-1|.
CASSRLSNTEAFF
TGCGCCAGCAGCCGGCTTTCGAACACTGAAGCTTTCTTT
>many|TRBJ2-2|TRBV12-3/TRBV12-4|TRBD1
CASTSDRGLGNTGELFF
TGTGCCAGCACCTCGGACAGGGGGCTTGGGAACACCGGGGAGCTGTTTTTT
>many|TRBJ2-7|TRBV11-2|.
CASSLLQGYYEQYF
TGTGCCAGCAGCCTACTACAGGGATACTACGAGCAGTACTTC
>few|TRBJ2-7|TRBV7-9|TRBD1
CASGRTGENEQYF
TGTGCCAGCGGGCGGACAGGGGAGAACGAGCAGTACTTC
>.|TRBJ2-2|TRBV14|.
CASSLGLIPGELFF
TGTGCCAGCAGCCTCGGGTTGATTCCCGGGGAGCTGTTTTTT
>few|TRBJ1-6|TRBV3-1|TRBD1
CASSQVATGVHSPLHF
TGTGCCAGCAGCCAAGTCGCGACAGGGGTTCATTCACCCCTCCACTTT
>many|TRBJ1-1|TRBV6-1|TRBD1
CASWRGRDTEAFF
TGTGCCTCGTGGAGGGGGCGGGACACTGAAGCTTTCTTT